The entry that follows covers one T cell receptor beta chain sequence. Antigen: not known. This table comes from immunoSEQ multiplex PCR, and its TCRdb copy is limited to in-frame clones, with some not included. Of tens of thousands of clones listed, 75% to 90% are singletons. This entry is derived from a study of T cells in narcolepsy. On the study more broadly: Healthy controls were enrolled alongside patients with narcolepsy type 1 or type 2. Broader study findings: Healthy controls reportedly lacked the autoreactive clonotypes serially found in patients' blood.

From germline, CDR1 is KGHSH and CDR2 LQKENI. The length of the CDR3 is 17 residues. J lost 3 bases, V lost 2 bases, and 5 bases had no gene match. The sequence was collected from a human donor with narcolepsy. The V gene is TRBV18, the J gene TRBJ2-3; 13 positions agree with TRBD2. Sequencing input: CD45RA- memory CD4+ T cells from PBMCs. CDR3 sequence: CASSPRGLAGRTDTQYF. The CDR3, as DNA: TGTGCCAGCTCACCAAGGGGACTAGCGGGAAGGACAGATACGCAGTATTTT.